These 26 T cell receptor beta chains share one sample of origin, sequenced in a study of CXCR3-negative and CXCR3-positive naive CD8 T cells. In preparing the TRB cDNA libraries, 5' RACE with UMI labels was used. TCRdb re-analyzed the 5' RACE reads; it lists each CDR3 protein once, without DNA. The sample totals 40,000 to 45,000 distinct CDR3 sequences; its top ten clones hold about 14%. The sequenced sample consisted of memory CD8+ T cells from blood. Receptors originate from a human donor in good health. Some clones in this sample may be carry-over from other donors' samples.

This chain uses TRBV29-1 with TRBJ1-2. Looked up from germline, CDR1 is SQVTM and CDR2 is ANQGSEA. CDR3 size: 13 residues. The chain's CDR3 is CSALNSGRYGYTF.

This chain uses TRBV4-3 with TRBJ1-2. Germline V gene sequence: CDR1 LGHNA, CDR2 YSLEER. The CDR3 extends over 17 amino acids. The chain's CDR3 is CASSQDSGTLLYYGYTF.

The rearrangement links TRBV20-1 to TRBJ2-7. Germline V gene lookup returns CDR1 DFQATT and CDR2 SNEGSKA (reference sequence). The CDR3 is 14 residues long. CDR3 protein: CSARDYTSGYEQYF.

The gene calls are TRBV5-1 and TRBJ2-7. This CDR3 comprises 12 residues. Germline CDR1 reads SGHRS; CDR2 reads YFSETQ. The CDR3 loop reads CASSWDYYEQYF.

The CDR3 loop is CASSLEHRDKRNTIYF. The chain couples TRBV5-6 to TRBJ1-3; the TCRdb call, TRBD1, lacks DNA for checking. Germline V gene lookup returns CDR1 SGHDT and CDR2 YYEEEE. The CDR3 spans 16 residues. Full variable domain (rest looked up from reference TRBV5-6 and TRBJ1-3): DAGVTQSPTHLIKTRGQQVTLRCSPKSGHDTVSWYQQALGQGPQFIFQYYEEEERQRGNFPDRFSGHQFPNYSSELNVNALLLGDSALYLCASSLEHRDKRNTIYFGEGSWLTVV.

This chain connects TRBV27 to TRBJ2-7; TCRdb lists TRBD2, though no DNA is available to test this call. The CDR3 consists of 16 residues. Germline V gene lookup returns CDR1 MNHEY and CDR2 SMNVEV (reference sequence). Here the CDR3 reads CASSFRDSGGPYEQYF.

CDR3 sequence reads: CAISPGLAGVEQFF. The chain combines TRBV10-3 with TRBJ2-1; lacking DNA, the TRBD2 call made by TCRdb goes unchecked. The CDR3 sequence is 14 residues long. Germline V gene sequence: CDR1 ENHRY, CDR2 SYGVKD.

The V call is TRBV7-9, the J call TRBJ2-1. CDR1 is SEHNR and CDR2 is FQNEAQ in the germline V gene (reference sequence). The CDR3 runs 15 residues. CDR3 loop: CASSSDHLIYNEQFF.

J is TRBJ1-6 and V is TRBV14; no DNA is available, so the TRBD1 call from TCRdb remains unchecked. Per the germline V gene, CDR1 is SGHDN and CDR2 is FVKESK. The CDR3 consists of 15 residues. The chain's CDR3 is CASSRPGTGDSPLHF.

The gene calls are TRBV28 and TRBJ2-3; TCRdb proposes TRBD2, but this gene call is untestable without DNA. CDR1 and CDR2 from the germline V gene are MDHEN and SYDVKM. CDR3 length: 15 residues. CDR3 in amino acids: CASSSDSGTIDTQYF.

The chain recombines TRBV29-1 with TRBJ1-2; the TRBD1 assignment by TCRdb is unverifiable without DNA. Germline V gene data show CDR1 as SQVTM and CDR2 as ANQGSEA. The CDR3 has 13 residues. The CDR3 spells CSVGPRGEYGYTF.

This sequence joins TRBV2 and TRBJ1-5; with no DNA, the TCRdb D assignment of TRBD1 cannot be verified. The CDR3 covers 14 residues. Germline CDR1 reads SNHLY; CDR2 reads FYNNEI. The CDR3 is CASRLRGSNQPQHF.

The chain uses TRBV10-2 and TRBJ1-1. This CDR3 has 15 amino acids. CDR1 is WSHSY and CDR2 is SAAADI in the germline V gene. Here the CDR3 reads CASSESGRDPFKAFF.

The V call is TRBV4-2, the J call TRBJ2-7; TCRdb gives TRBD1 as the D gene, but with no DNA this cannot be confirmed. This CDR3 contains 16 residues. CDR1 LGHNA and CDR2 YNFKEQ come from the germline V gene. The CDR3 reads CASSQDAGTGSYEQYF.

The chain links TRBV5-4 to TRBJ2-5; the TCRdb call, TRBD2, lacks DNA for checking. Germline loops: CDR1 SGHNT, CDR2 YYREEE (reference sequence). This CDR3 region has 17 residues. The chain's CDR3 is CASSLGFGASGQETQYF. Full variable domain (missing parts from reference TRBV5-4 and TRBJ2-5): ETGVTQSPTHLIKTRGQQVTLRCSSQSGHNTVSWYQQALGQGPQFIFQYYREEENGRGNFPPRFSGLQFPNYSSELNVNALELDDSALYLCASSLGFGASGQETQYFGPGTRLLVL.

This chain uses TRBV29-1 with TRBJ2-1; lacking DNA, the TRBD1 call made by TCRdb goes unchecked. The V gene's germline CDR1 is SQVTM and CDR2 ANQGSEA. The CDR3 is made up of 16 amino acids. CDR3 loop: CSVEGTGTAYNSEQFF.

This rearrangement joins TRBV30 to TRBJ1-1. The germline V gene encodes CDR1 GTSNPN and CDR2 SVGIG (reference sequence). This CDR3 is built from 11 residues. CDR3 region: CAWNDPTEAFF. Based on the CDR3 plus reference TRBV30 and TRBJ1-1, the full variable domain is SQTIHQWPATLVQPVGSPLSLECTVEGTSNPNLYWYRQAAGRGLQLLFYSVGIGQISSEVPQNLSASRPQDRQFILSSKKLLLSDSGFYLCAWNDPTEAFFGQGTRLTVV.

The rearrangement joins TRBV12-3 or TRBV12-4 to TRBJ1-5; no DNA is available, so the TRBD1 call from TCRdb remains unchecked. CDR3 length equals 17 residues. This CDR3 is CASSQTGGKESNQPQHF.

This chain links TRBV4-2 with TRBJ2-7; TCRdb selects TRBD1, and the lack of DNA leaves this call unchecked. Germline CDR1 and CDR2: LGHNA and YNFKEQ. CDR3 length: 14 amino acids. The CDR3: CASSQPDRGYEQYF.

The chain couples TRBV5-1 to TRBJ1-1; the D call of TRBD1 rests on TCRdb alone, since no DNA is present to check it. The CDR3 is made up of 15 amino acids. Germline CDR1 and CDR2: SGHRS and YFSETQ. This CDR3 is CASSLGTGWGTEAFF.

The chain recombines TRBV12-3 or TRBV12-4 with TRBJ2-7. CDR3 length: 13 amino acids. CDR3 loop: CASSLASSYEQYF.

V and J are TRBV4-1 and TRBJ2-3; TCRdb gives TRBD1 as the D gene, but with no DNA this cannot be confirmed. CDR1 is MGHRA and CDR2 is YSYEKL in the germline V gene. This CDR3 is 18 amino acids long. The CDR3 loop is CASSQDLPGQGITDTQYF.

The chain uses TRBV4-1 and TRBJ2-7. In germline, CDR1 is MGHRA, CDR2 YSYEKL. There are 15 residues in the CDR3. The chain's CDR3 is CASRLSMTSSYEQYF.

The genes are TRBV28 and TRBJ1-5; TCRdb returns TRBD1, unconfirmable since there is no DNA. In germline, CDR1 is MDHEN, CDR2 SYDVKM. The CDR3 consists of 13 residues. CDR3 in amino acids: CASRPGSGQPQHF.

This chain uses TRBV20-1 with TRBJ2-7; TCRdb's D gene call, TRBD1, goes unchecked for lack of DNA. The CDR3 runs to 14 residues. CDR1 and CDR2 (germline): DFQATT, SNEGSKA (reference sequence). CDR3 region: CSAVLRDRSYEQYF.

The rearrangement uses TRBV9 and TRBJ1-2; with no DNA, the TCRdb D assignment of TRBD1 cannot be verified. The CDR3 contains 13 residues. CDR1 SGDLS and CDR2 YYNGEE come from the germline V gene. The CDR3 sequence is CASSKGPDPGYTF.